This entry is about one T cell receptor beta chain. The data belong to a study of T cell responses to AZD1222 COVID-19 vaccine. Profiled with immunoSEQ multiplex PCR; TCRdb holds only in-frame clones, not every one. Of more than 60,000 clones listed, 83% are singletons. Germline V CDR1 and CDR2: LGHDT, YNNKEL (reference sequence). V shed 2 bases and J shed 4 bases, with 11 bases lying between them. The CDR3 spans 14 residues. This TCR was sampled from an adult who received the AZD1222 COVID-19 vaccine. This specimen was peripheral blood, taken 28 days after the second AZD1222 dose. The J gene is TRBJ1-1, the V gene TRBV3-1 (or the pseudogene TRBV3-2); D is possibly TRBD1 (5 bases). CDR3: CASSQPTASTEAFF. As DNA, the CDR3 is TGTGCCAGCAGCCAACCGACAGCGTCCACTGAAGCTTTCTTT.